This entry lists 29 T cell receptor beta chains sequenced from one sample in a study of breast tumors, draining lymph nodes, adjacent tissues. TCRdb itself ran the multiplex PCR reads through MiXCR, one entry per CDR3 protein. The sample lists 190,000 or so distinct CDR3 sequences; roughly 31% were seen once. Samples came from axillary lymph nodes draining the breast cancer. The sample consisted of axillary lymph node tissue. The receptors come from a female donor with breast cancer. Some clones in this sample may be carry-over from other donors' samples.

This chain connects TRBV20-1 to TRBJ2-3; 7 bases are shared with TRBD1. Germline lookup yields CDR1 DFQATT and CDR2 SNEGSKA (reference sequence). The CDR3 is 17 amino acids. Trimming removed 4 bases from V and 4 bases from J; junction bases left unmatched: 17. In nucleotides, the CDR3 is TGCAGTGCTACTCGACAGGGAACCGGGGTAAATGCAGATACGCAGTATTTT. Residues: CSATRQGTGVNADTQYF.

The table lists this clonotype with a few counts. This sequence joins TRBV28 and TRBJ2-5; TRBD1 agrees at 9 bases. CDR1 is MDHEN, CDR2 SYDVKM, per germline. J was trimmed by 1 base and V by 10 bases; bases with no gene match: 13. There are 16 residues in the CDR3. For the CDR3, the DNA is TGTGCCATCGAACCTTGGACAGGGGCCTCCCAAGAGACCCAGTACTTC. This gives the protein CAIEPWTGASQETQYF.

This clonotype was seen at least ten times. The chain employs TRBV4-3 and TRBJ2-3; D is unclear. The CDR3 spans 14 residues. Trimming removed 0 bases from V and 6 bases from J, with 10 bases in between. In germline, CDR1 is LGHNA, CDR2 YSLEER. CDR3 bases: TGCGCCAGCAGCCAAGATGCGAATTCGGATACGCAGTATTTT. Protein sequence: CASSQDANSDTQYF.

At least ten counts were recorded for this clonotype. This rearrangement joins TRBV20-1 to TRBJ2-5; TRBD1 matches at 11 bases. The CDR3 runs to 15 residues. Germline V gives CDR1 DFQATT, CDR2 SNEGSKA (reference sequence). Trimming cost V 2 bases and J 1 base; bases outside gene matches: 3. The CDR3, as DNA: TGCAGTGCTAGACGGACAGGGGGCCTCCAAGAGACCCAGTACTTC. This translates into CSARRTGGLQETQYF.

The genes are TRBV29-1 and TRBJ2-1; weak D call: TRBD1 (6 bases). Germline V gene data show CDR1 as SQVTM and CDR2 as ANQGSEA. Trimming removed 3 bases at V and 7 bases at J, with 16 bases between. The CDR3 is 14 amino acids. The CDR3 DNA sequence: TGCAGCGTTGATAGTGCAGGGGTCGGGAATGAGCAGTTCTTC. Its protein product is CSVDSAGVGNEQFF.

This clonotype was seen ten or more times. CDR3 nucleotides: TGCAGTGCTACAGGGGGAGCGGTGTTTATTAATGGCTACACCTTC. Translating it yields CSATGGAVFINGYTF. The rearrangement links TRBV20-1 to TRBJ1-2; the match to TRBD1 covers 7 bases. The germline CDR1 and CDR2 sequences are DFQATT and SNEGSKA (reference sequence). CDR3 length equals 15 residues. After removal of 4 bases from V and 6 bases from J, the junction contained 14 bases not matched to a gene.

This clonotype was counted ten times or more. The chain combines TRBV7-8 with TRBJ2-3, with 7 bases identical to TRBD2. This CDR3 has 16 amino acids. J was trimmed by 0 bases and V by 2 bases; bases with no gene match: 5. The germline V gene encodes CDR1 SGHVS and CDR2 FQNEAQ. The CDR3 reads CASSLLSRGSTDTQYF. DNA of the CDR3: TGTGCCAGCAGCTTACTCTCGCGGGGGAGCACAGATACGCAGTATTTT.

Comments on this clonotype: This CDR3 is missing its conserved last phenylalanine or tryptophan, likely due to a read error. The rearrangement joins TRBV2 to TRBJ1-1, with D perhaps matching TRBD1 (5 bases). Germline loops: CDR1 SNHLY, CDR2 FYNNEI. The CDR3 sequence is 14 residues long. The V end was cut by 3 bases, the J end by 5 bases, with 13 bases between. The CDR3 is CASSDGPGGTEAFL. The CDR3 nucleotides are TGTGCCAGCAGTGACGGACCCGGGGGTACTGAAGCTTTCTTG.

The V and J genes are TRBV5-1 and TRBJ2-5, with 8 bases identical to TRBD1. CDR3 length equals 14 residues. V gave up 3 bases and J gave up 8 bases; unmatched junction bases: 9. CDR1 and CDR2 from the germline V gene are SGHRS and YFSETQ. The CDR3 sequence: CASSSDQGADTQYF. The CDR3, as DNA: TGCGCCAGCAGCTCCGACCAGGGGGCTGACACCCAGTACTTC.

This clonotype was recorded at least ten times. The chain joins TRBV5-6 to TRBJ2-3; unclear D gene. V was cut by 0 bases and J by 6 bases, with 2 bases left in between. Germline lookup yields CDR1 SGHDT and CDR2 YYEEEE. This CDR3 is built from 11 residues. As DNA, the CDR3 is TGTGCCAGCAGCTTGGAGGATACGCAGTATTTT. This gives the protein CASSLEDTQYF. Drawing the rest from reference TRBV5-6 and TRBJ2-3, the complete variable domain is DAGVTQSPTHLIKTRGQQVTLRCSPKSGHDTVSWYQQALGQGPQFIFQYYEEEERQRGNFPDRFSGHQFPNYSSELNVNALLLGDSALYLCASSLEDTQYFGPGTRLTVL.

This clonotype came up many times. The chain links TRBV7-2 to TRBJ2-3; D possibly corresponds to TRBD2 (7 bases). From germline, CDR1 is SGHTA and CDR2 FQGNSA. The germline V and J ends were trimmed by 9 bases and 4 bases, with 14 bases remaining between them. The CDR3 sequence is 13 residues long. CDR3: CASRGAGADTQYF. The CDR3 coding sequence is TGTGCCAGTAGGGGGGCGGGAGCAGATACGCAGTATTTT. Combining the CDR3 with reference TRBV7-2 and TRBJ2-3 gives the whole variable domain GAGVSQSPSNKVTEKGKDVELRCDPISGHTALYWYRQSLGQGLEFLIYFQGNSAPDKSGLPSDRFSAERTGGSVSTLTIQRTQQEDSAVYLCASRGAGADTQYFGPGTRLTVL.

This clonotype occurred many times. V is TRBV18 and J is TRBJ2-7; possibly TRBD1 or TRBD2 for D (5 bases each). The V end lost 3 bases, the J end lost 3 bases, and 12 bases lay between the germline ends. Germline-derived CDR1 and CDR2 are KGHSH and LQKENI. The length of the CDR3 is 14 residues. CDR3 nucleotide sequence: TGTGCCAGCTCACCCGGGACGGCTATCTACGAGCAGTACTTC. This translates into CASSPGTAIYEQYF.

This clonotype was seen repeatedly, ten times or more. The CDR3 DNA follows: TGTGCCAGCTCACCTGTTGCATCCCAGCCCCAGCATTTT. It specifies CASSPVASQPQHF. This chain uses TRBV18 with TRBJ1-5; no clear D gene. Germline loops: CDR1 KGHSH, CDR2 LQKENI. There are 13 residues in the CDR3. V was pared by 3 bases and J by 7 bases, with 10 bases between. The whole variable domain, remainder taken from reference TRBV18 and TRBJ1-5, is NAGVMQNPRHLVRRRGQEARLRCSPMKGHSHVYWYRQLPEEGLKFMVYLQKENIIDESGMPKERFSAEFPKEGPSILRIQQVVRGDSAAYFCASSPVASQPQHFGDGTRLSIL.

Worth noting for this clonotype: The conserved phenylalanine or tryptophan normally closing the CDR3 is absent here, so this likely arose from a read error. The chain combines TRBV7-2 with TRBJ2-1; weak D call: TRBD1 (6 bases). Germline CDR1 is SGHTA and CDR2 is FQGNSA. The CDR3 has 14 residues. Trimming pared 6 bases from V and 0 bases from J, leaving 9 bases between. The CDR3 bases are TGTGCCAGCAGGGGGGCCCTCTCCTACAATGAGCAGTTCCTC. Translation gives CASRGALSYNEQFL.

This clonotype showed up many times. The genes are TRBV5-6 and TRBJ2-5; 12 bases agree with TRBD2. The trim removed 4 bases at V and 7 bases at J, leaving 8 bases unmatched. This CDR3 spans 15 amino acids. The germline gives CDR1 SGHDT, CDR2 YYEEEE. CDR3 in amino acids: CASSRELAGGVTQYF. CDR3 bases: TGTGCCAGCAGCCGGGAACTAGCGGGGGGAGTGACCCAGTACTTC.

The table lists this clonotype with many counts. A much bigger clone sits one base away, suggesting this may be a read error. This chain joins TRBV20-1 and TRBJ1-6; D is ambiguous. The CDR3 extends over 12 amino acids. Germline-derived CDR1 and CDR2 are DFQATT and SNEGSKA (reference sequence). The CDR3: CSARDNNSPPHF. The CDR3 DNA sequence: TGCAGTGCTAGAGACAATAATTCACCCCCCCACTTT.

This clonotype was observed a single time. The gene calls are TRBV2 and TRBJ1-6; D gene uncertain. This CDR3 has 14 amino acids. The germline CDR1 and CDR2 sequences are SNHLY and FYNNEI. Trimming took 8 bases from V and 11 from J, leaving 19 bases between them. For the CDR3, the DNA is TGTGCCAGCGCCAGAGATTCCAACAATCCACCCCTCCACTTT. Encoded protein: CASARDSNNPPLHF.

This clonotype was counted a few times. Sequence at one end of the junction differs from germline and may be a read error. The V call is TRBV6-5, the J call TRBJ1-4, with D maybe TRBD1 (5 bases). The CDR3 loop spans 17 amino acids. Germline CDR1 is MNHEY and CDR2 is SVGAGI. The CDR3 coding sequence is TGTGCCAGCAGTCACTCTTGGTCGACAGCAACTAATGAAAAACTGTTTTTT. Residues: CASSHSWSTATNEKLFF.

V usage is TRBV20-1 and J usage is TRBJ1-6; D is unclear. The CDR3 has 11 amino acids. Germline values: CDR1 DFQATT, CDR2 SNEGSKA (reference sequence). Trimming shortened V by 5 bases and J by 7 bases, and 6 bases separated the two germline ends. CDR3 nucleotide sequence: TGCAGTGCTGGTGTGAATTCACCCCTCCACTTT. It encodes CSAGVNSPLHF.

The CDR3 nucleotides are TGTGCCAGCAGTCCCTGGGACAGGGCTCAGCCCCAGCATTTT. It is translated as CASSPWDRAQPQHF. V usage is TRBV12-3 or TRBV12-4 and J usage is TRBJ1-5; 9 bases agree with TRBD1. The V segment lost 5 bases and the J segment 6 bases; nucleotides outside the gene matches: 5. The length of the CDR3 is 14 residues.

In this sample, this clonotype turned up many times. At one end, the junction sequence differs from germline, possibly due to a read error. The rearrangement joins TRBV7-8 to TRBJ2-1; the D gene is possibly TRBD1 (6 bases). Looked up from germline, CDR1 is SGHVS and CDR2 is FQNEAQ. CDR3 length: 17 residues. CDR3 in DNA: TGTGCCAGCAACTTAGGGGTTATTAGGGGGTCCTACAATGAGCAGTTCTTC. Translated: CASNLGVIRGSYNEQFF.

This clonotype was observed many times. This chain uses TRBV5-1 with TRBJ2-3; 8 nucleotides line up with TRBD2. The V segment lost 1 base and the J segment 11 bases; nucleotides outside the gene matches: 18. Germline V lookup: CDR1 SGHRS, CDR2 YFSETQ. The CDR3 loop spans 17 amino acids. For the CDR3, the DNA is TGCGCCAGCAGCTTGAGTACAGCGGGGGACTCCTCGGGCGAGCAGTATTTT. This encodes CASSLSTAGDSSGEQYF.

There are many counts of this clonotype. V is TRBV2 and J is TRBJ2-5, with 13 bases identical to TRBD2. V trimming: 8 bases; J trimming: 0 bases; junction bases outside the gene matches: 9. Germline lookup yields CDR1 SNHLY and CDR2 FYNNEI. CDR3 size: 17 residues. As DNA, the CDR3 is TGTGCCAGCGGAGGGGGGACTAGCGGGGTGTACCAAGAGACCCAGTACTTC. This gives the protein CASGGGTSGVYQETQYF.

This clonotype was counted many times. The rearrangement joins TRBV12-3 or TRBV12-4 to TRBJ1-5; maybe TRBD1 (5 bases). The CDR3 is 14 amino acids. The ends were cut back, 3 bases at V and 6 bases at J, with 12 bases in the middle. CDR3 loop: CASSFGQGSQPQHF. Here the CDR3 DNA reads TGTGCCAGCAGTTTTGGCCAGGGAAGTCAGCCCCAGCATTTT.

Comment on this clonotype: A junction end diverges from the germline sequence, so it may reflect a read error. J is TRBJ1-6 and V is TRBV19; maybe TRBD1 (5 bases). The CDR3 consists of 18 residues. The V gene's germline CDR1 is LNHDA and CDR2 SQIVND (reference sequence). The CDR3 is CATYTGPGSAGHNSPPHF. CDR3 coding DNA: TGTGCCACCTATACGGGCCCCGGGTCGGCAGGGCATAATTCACCCCCCCACTTT.

This clonotype has at least ten counts. The J gene is TRBJ2-1, the V gene TRBV4-2; 7 bases align to TRBD1. CDR1 is LGHNA, CDR2 YNFKEQ, per germline. The length of the CDR3 is 16 residues. Trimming took 0 bases from V and 0 from J; bases not matched to a gene: 2. The CDR3 coding sequence is TGTGCCAGCAGCCAAGAGGGGGACAGCTCCTACAATGAGCAGTTCTTC. Translating it yields CASSQEGDSSYNEQFF.

This clonotype was observed many times. The genes are TRBV11-1 and TRBJ2-7; D could derive from TRBD1 or TRBD2 (5 bases each). Trimming left V 5 bases short and J 9 bases short, with 20 bases between. The CDR3 runs 14 residues. The germline gives CDR1 SGHAT, CDR2 FQDESV (reference sequence). The CDR3 DNA follows: TGTGCCAGCAGCCAAGGCCCGGGGCCGGGTGTGCAGTACTTC. This encodes CASSQGPGPGVQYF.

J is TRBJ1-5 and V is TRBV7-2; TRBD1 agrees at 8 bases. The V gene end was trimmed by 3 bases and the J gene end by 11 bases; junction bases not matched to a gene: 21. The germline V gene encodes CDR1 SGHTA and CDR2 FQGNSA. This CDR3 spans 18 amino acids. The CDR3 region is CASSLGPARGRSGETQHF. As DNA, the CDR3 is TGTGCCAGCAGCTTGGGGCCCGCCAGGGGGCGCTCAGGAGAGACCCAGCATTTT.

Note on this clonotype: Compared with germline, one end of the junction differs, possibly owing to a read error. This CDR3 reads CATSSLTGTALYEQFF. The CDR3 DNA sequence: TGCGCCACCAGCAGTCTTACCGGGACAGCGCTCTACGAGCAGTTCTTC. This chain joins TRBV15 and TRBJ2-1; 7 bases line up with TRBD1. Germline CDR1 and CDR2: LNHNV and YYDKDF (reference sequence). The CDR3 runs to 16 residues.